The 2 T cell receptor beta chains below were found in one sample sequenced in a study of blood T cell repertoires in COVID-19 (dated by TCRdb to about 2020). The library relied on the immunoSEQ multiplex PCR assay. Entries here come from immuneACCESS through TCRdb and include only in-frame sequences with V and J called. Some clones fail to appear in such tables; in the studies checked, an unresolved V gene covers under half of the shortfall, and the cause of the remainder is unknown. Counted in this sample were 100,000 or so clones; around 81% of them appeared once. The ten largest make up approximately 38% of the sample. Sequenced input: peripheral blood. Every receptor here comes from an elderly man with acute or convalescent COVID-19.

V and J are TRBV18 and TRBJ2-1; D not resolved. This CDR3 has 13 amino acids. The V end was cut by 5 bases, the J end by 0 bases, with 5 bases between. Germline assignment: CDR1 KGHSH and CDR2 LQKENI. For the CDR3, the DNA is TGTGCCAGCTCATCTAGCTCCTACAATGAGCAGTTCTTC. This sequence encodes CASSSSSYNEQFF.

The chain employs TRBV5-1 and TRBJ2-1; 7 nucleotides match TRBD1. CDR1 and CDR2 (germline): SGHRS, YFSETQ. This CDR3 is built from 15 residues. The ends lost 3 bases at V and 7 bases at J; junction bases unmatched: 10. CDR3 DNA: TGCGCCAGCAGCTCGAGAGGGGGCTGGTCGAATGAGCAGTTCTTC. It codes for CASSSRGGWSNEQFF. The variable domain in full, with the rest retrieved from reference TRBV5-1 and TRBJ2-1, is KAGVTQTPRYLIKTRGQQVTLSCSPISGHRSVSWYQQTPGQGLQFLFEYFSETQRNKGNFPGRFSGRQFSNSRSEMNVSTLELGDSALYLCASSSRGGWSNEQFFGPGTRLTVL.